The clone carrying this T cell receptor beta chain was recorded a few times. What it binds is unknown. One end of the junction does not line up with germline, which may come from a read error. Priming with a constant-region primer yielded TCR beta cDNA from about 500 ng total RNA. Sequencing libraries for TCR beta derived from three nested multiplex PCR rounds that used slightly modified ARM-PCR. It was with TRBV1-TRBV30 forward primers and a C-beta reverse primer that the first two PCR rounds were run, at approximately 9 cycles each. One entry per CDR3 protein results from TCRdb running MiXCR on the multiplex PCR reads. The sample lists approximately 100,000 distinct CDR3 sequences, around two thirds seen once, with more than 10% in the top ten. Looked up from germline, CDR1 is SNHLY and CDR2 is FYNNEI. The CDR3 spans 16 residues. The source material, roughly 18-32 mg of unsorted bulk tissue, was used to co-extract RNA and DNA. Uniformly, tumor samples exhibited a viable tumor cell fraction exceeding 75%.

The source of the sample is a study of tumor-infiltrating lymphocytes in primary liver carcinoma. Study summary: Spanning 4.2 to 10 cm, the tumors were T1-T3 N0M0.

Overall study findings and caveats: Tumors significantly exceeded blood in top-250-clone fraction (p = 0.039). Paired tumor-adjacent and tumor-blood samples overlapped less than tumor region pairs did.

This chain joins TRBV2 and TRBJ1-1; D perhaps matches TRBD1 (5 bases). The sequence derives from an older woman with primary liver carcinoma and hepatitis B virus infection. The source material was liver tumor tissue from sampling region 2. Subset described: tumor region T2, inferior pole. Written as DNA, the CDR3 is TGTGCCAGCAGTGTGGAGGGGTTTGTTGGGAACACTGGAGCTTTCTTT. It specifies CASSVEGFVGNTGAFF.